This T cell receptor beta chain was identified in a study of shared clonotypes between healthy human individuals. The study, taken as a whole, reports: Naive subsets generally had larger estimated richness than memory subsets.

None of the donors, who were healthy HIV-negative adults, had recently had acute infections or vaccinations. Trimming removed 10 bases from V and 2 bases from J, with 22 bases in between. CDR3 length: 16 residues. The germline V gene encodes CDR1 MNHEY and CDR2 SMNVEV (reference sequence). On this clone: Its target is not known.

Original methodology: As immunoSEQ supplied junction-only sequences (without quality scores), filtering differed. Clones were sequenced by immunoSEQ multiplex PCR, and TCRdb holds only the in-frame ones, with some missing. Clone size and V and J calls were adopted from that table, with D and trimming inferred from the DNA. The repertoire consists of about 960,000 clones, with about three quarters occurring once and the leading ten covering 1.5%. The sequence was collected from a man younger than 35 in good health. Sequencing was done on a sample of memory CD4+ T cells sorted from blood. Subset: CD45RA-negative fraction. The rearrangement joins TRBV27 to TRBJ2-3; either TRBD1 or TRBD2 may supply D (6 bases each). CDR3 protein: CATKSGAVRNTDTQYF. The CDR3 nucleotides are TGTGCCACCAAATCGGGGGCTGTGAGAAACACAGATACGCAGTATTTT.